This TCR beta chain was identified during a study of T cell responses to AZD1222 COVID-19 vaccine. In germline, CDR1 is SGHVS, CDR2 FQNEAQ. This CDR3 is built from 12 residues. The V and J ends lost 0 bases and 2 bases respectively, with 2 bases between them. Method: immunoSEQ multiplex PCR; TCRdb's copy keeps in-frame clones and lacks some. The sample has 120,000 or so clones; about four fifths are singletons. This chain uses TRBV7-8 with TRBJ2-7; D ambiguous. The receptor comes from an adult in good health. The source was peripheral blood, collected on day 0 of AZD1222 vaccination. For the CDR3, the DNA is TGTGCCAGCAGCTTAGCCGCCTACGAGCAGTACTTC. Translated: CASSLAAYEQYF.